A few counts support the clone carrying this TCR beta chain. Its antigen is unknown. Sequenced patients had shown CD8+CD57+ cell expansion by flow cytometry. Patients had received no therapy at the time of blood sampling. This specimen belongs to a study of CD8+CD57+ T cells in acquired aplastic anemia. Points from the study as a whole: A significant difference in CD8+ Simpson's diversity between patients and controls was not found.

Genomic DNA was employed as the template in profiling TCR beta VDJ and CDR3. TCRdb independently ran MiXCR on the reads; one entry per CDR3 protein. Here the sample spans about 150,000 distinct CDR3 sequences, about 52% being singletons. Trimming removed 7 bases from V and 2 bases from J, with 8 bases in between. CDR3 length equals 11 residues. The germline V gene encodes CDR1 SQVTM and CDR2 ANQGSEA. The chain recombines TRBV29-1 with TRBJ1-2; a weak D match, TRBD1 (6 bases). The source material was sorted CD4+, CD8+, or CD8+CD57+ T cells (not recorded which) from PBMCs. This receptor was obtained from a human donor with aplastic anemia. This CDR3 reads CSAGGNYGYTF. The CDR3 DNA is TGCAGCGCGGGGGGCAACTATGGCTACACCTTC.